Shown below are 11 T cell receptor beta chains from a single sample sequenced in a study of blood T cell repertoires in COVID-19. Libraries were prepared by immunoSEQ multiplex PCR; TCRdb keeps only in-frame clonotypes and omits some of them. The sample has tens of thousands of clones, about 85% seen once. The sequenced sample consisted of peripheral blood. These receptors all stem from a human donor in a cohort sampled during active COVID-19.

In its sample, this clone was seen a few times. In nucleotides, the CDR3 is TGTGCCAGCAGTTTATTCCCGGGGGGCAATACTGAAGCTTTCTTT. Translation: CASSLFPGGNTEAFF. The chain joins TRBV27 to TRBJ1-1, with D possibly being TRBD1 (6 bases). The germline CDR1 and CDR2 sequences are MNHEY and SMNVEV (reference sequence). The CDR3 is made up of 15 amino acids. Trimming took 1 base from V and 5 from J, leaving 14 bases between them.

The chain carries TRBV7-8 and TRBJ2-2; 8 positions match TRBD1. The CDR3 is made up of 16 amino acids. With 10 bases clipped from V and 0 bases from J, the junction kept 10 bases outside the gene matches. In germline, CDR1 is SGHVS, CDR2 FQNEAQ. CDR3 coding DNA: TGTGCCATCTCTGACAGGGGTCTAACGAACACCGGGGAGCTGTTTTTT. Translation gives CAISDRGLTNTGELFF.

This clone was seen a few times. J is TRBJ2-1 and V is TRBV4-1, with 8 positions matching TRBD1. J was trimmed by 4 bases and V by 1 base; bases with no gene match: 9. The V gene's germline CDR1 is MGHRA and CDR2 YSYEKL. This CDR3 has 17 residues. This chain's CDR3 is CASSQVGRDRLYNEQFF. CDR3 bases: TGCGCCAGCAGCCAAGTCGGCCGGGACAGGCTTTACAATGAGCAGTTCTTC.

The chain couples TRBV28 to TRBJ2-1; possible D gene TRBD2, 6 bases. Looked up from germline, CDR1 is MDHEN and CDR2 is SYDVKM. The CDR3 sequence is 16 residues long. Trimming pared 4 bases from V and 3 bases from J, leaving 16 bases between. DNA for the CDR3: TGTGCCAGCAGTTCCCTACTACCGGGGGTCTACAATGAGCAGTTCTTC. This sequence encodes CASSSLLPGVYNEQFF.

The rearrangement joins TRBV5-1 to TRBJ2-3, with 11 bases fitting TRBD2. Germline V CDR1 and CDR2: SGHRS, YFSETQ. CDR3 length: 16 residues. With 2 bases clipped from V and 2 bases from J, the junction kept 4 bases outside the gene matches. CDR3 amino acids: CASSFRLAGNTDTQYF. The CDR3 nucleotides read TGCGCCAGCAGCTTCAGACTAGCGGGAAACACAGATACGCAGTATTTT.

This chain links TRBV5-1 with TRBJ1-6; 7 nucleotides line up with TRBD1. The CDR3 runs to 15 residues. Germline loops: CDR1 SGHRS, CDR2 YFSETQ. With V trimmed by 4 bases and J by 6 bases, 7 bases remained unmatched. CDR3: CASSPGQTSNSPLHF. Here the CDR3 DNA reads TGCGCCAGCAGCCCGGGACAGACTTCTAATTCACCCCTCCACTTT. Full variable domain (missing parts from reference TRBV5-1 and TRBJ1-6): KAGVTQTPRYLIKTRGQQVTLSCSPISGHRSVSWYQQTPGQGLQFLFEYFSETQRNKGNFPGRFSGRQFSNSRSEMNVSTLELGDSALYLCASSPGQTSNSPLHFGNGTRLTVT.

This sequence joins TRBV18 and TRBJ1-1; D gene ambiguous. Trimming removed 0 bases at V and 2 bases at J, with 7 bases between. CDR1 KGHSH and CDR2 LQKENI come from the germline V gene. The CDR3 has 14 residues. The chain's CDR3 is CASSPPAGNTEAFF. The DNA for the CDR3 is TGTGCCAGCTCACCACCGGCAGGAAACACTGAAGCTTTCTTT.

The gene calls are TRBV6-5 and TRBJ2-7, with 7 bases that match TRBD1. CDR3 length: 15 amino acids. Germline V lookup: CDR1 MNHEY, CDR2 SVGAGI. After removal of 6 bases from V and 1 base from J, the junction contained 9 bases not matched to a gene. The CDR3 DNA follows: TGTGCCAGCAGACGACAGGGCGTATGGTCCTACGAGCAGTACTTC. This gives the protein CASRRQGVWSYEQYF.

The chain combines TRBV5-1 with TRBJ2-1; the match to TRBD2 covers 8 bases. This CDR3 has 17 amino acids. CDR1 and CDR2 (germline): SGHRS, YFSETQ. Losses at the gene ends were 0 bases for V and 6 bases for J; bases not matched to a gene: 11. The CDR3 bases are TGCGCCAGCAGCTTGGGCCCCGGGACTAGACTGGGCAATGAGCAGTTCTTC. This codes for CASSLGPGTRLGNEQFF.

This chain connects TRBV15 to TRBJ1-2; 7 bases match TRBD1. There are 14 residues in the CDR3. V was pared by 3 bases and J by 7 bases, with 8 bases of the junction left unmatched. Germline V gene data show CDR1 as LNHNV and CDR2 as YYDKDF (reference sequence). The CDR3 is CATSSPGQVGGYTF. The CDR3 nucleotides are TGTGCCACCAGCAGTCCCGGACAGGTGGGTGGCTACACCTTC.

CDR3 residues: CASSLYLADYEQYF. CDR3 DNA: TGTGCCTCCAGTTTGTATCTAGCGGACTACGAGCAGTACTTC. The chain employs TRBV28 and TRBJ2-7, with 7 bases matching TRBD2. The CDR3 extends over 14 amino acids. The V gene end was trimmed by 11 bases and the J gene end by 3 bases; junction bases not matched to a gene: 13. Per germline, CDR1 MDHEN and CDR2 SYDVKM.